This TCR beta chain comes out of a study of blood T cells in healthy people across ages. A second PCR, run for about 7 to 11 cycles, used a sample-barcoded 5' primer plus a J-beta primer mix. TCRdb reanalysed the 5' RACE reads using MiXCR and keeps one entry per CDR3 protein. The sample records about 780,000 distinct CDR3 sequences, around 24% being singletons. This clonotype showed up just a few times. Germline CDR1 reads SGHKS; CDR2 reads YYEKEE (reference sequence). The CDR3 length is 14 residues. This same sample was also part of a study on T cells of mothers and their children. As reported in that work: Slightly higher but non-significant overlap marked related mother-child pairs versus unrelated pairs.

V usage is TRBV5-5 and J usage is TRBJ2-5; D unresolved. The assigned J gene may be wrong: the sequence end matches TRBJ2-1 better. The clonotype comes from a boy aged 5-17 years in good health. Sequences were obtained from blood. The CDR3 loop is CASLAGFASNEQFF. The CDR3 bases are TGTGCCAGCCTGGCTGGGTTCGCAAGCAATGAGCAGTTCTTC.